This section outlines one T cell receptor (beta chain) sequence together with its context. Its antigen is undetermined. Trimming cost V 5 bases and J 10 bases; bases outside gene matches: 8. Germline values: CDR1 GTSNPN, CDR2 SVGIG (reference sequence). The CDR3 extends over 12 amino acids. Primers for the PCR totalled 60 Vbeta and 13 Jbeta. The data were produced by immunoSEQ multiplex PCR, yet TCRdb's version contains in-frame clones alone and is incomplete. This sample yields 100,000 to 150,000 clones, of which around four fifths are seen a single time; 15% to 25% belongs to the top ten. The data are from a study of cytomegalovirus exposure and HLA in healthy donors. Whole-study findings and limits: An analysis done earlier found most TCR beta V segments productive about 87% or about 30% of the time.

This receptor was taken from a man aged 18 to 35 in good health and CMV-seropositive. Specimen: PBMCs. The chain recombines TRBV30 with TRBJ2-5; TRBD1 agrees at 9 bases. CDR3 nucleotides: TGTGCCTGGGGGGCCGGGACAGGGCACCAGTACTTC. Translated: CAWGAGTGHQYF.